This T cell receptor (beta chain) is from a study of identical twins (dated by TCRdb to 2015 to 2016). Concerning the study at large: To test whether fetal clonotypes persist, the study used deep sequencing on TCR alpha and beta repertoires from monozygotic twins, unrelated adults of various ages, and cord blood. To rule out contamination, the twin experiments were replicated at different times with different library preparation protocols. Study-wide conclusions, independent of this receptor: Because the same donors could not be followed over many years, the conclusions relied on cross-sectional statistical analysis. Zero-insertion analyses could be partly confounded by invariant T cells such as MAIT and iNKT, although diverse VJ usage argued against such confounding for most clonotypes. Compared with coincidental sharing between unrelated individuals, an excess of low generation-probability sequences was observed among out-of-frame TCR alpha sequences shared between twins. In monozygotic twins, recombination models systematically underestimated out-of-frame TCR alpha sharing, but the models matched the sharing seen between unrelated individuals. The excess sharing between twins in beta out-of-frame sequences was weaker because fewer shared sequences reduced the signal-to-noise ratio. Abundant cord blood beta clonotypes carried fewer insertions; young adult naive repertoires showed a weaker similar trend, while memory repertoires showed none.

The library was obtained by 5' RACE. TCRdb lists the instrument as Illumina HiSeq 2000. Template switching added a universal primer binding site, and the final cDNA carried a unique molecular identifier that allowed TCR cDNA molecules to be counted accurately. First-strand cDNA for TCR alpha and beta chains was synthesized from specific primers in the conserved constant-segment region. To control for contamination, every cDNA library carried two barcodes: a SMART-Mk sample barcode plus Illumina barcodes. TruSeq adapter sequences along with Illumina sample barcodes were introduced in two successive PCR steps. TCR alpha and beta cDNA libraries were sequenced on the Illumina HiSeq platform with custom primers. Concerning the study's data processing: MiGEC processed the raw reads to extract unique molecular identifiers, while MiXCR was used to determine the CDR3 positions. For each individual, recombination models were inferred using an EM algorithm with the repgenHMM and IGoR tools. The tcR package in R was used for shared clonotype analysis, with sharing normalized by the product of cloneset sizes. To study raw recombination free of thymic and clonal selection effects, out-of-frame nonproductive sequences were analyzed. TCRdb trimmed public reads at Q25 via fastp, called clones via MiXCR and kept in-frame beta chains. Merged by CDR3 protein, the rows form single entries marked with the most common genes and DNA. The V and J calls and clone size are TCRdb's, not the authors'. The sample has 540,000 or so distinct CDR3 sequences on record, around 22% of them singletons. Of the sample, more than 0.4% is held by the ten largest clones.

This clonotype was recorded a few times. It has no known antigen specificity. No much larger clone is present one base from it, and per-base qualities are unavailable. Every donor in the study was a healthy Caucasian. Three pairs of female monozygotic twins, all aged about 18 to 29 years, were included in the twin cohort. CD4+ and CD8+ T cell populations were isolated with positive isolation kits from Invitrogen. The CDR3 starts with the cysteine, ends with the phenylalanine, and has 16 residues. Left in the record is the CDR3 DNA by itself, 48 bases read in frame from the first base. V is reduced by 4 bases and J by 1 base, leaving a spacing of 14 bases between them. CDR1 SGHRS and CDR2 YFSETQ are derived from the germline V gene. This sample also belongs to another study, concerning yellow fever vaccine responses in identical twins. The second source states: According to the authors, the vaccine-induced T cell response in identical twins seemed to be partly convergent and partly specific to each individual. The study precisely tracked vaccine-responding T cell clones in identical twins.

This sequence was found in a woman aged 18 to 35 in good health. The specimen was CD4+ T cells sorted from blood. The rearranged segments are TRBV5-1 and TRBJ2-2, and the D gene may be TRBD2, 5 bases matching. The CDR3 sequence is CASSPGVNQNTGELFF. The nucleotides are TGCGCCAGCAGCCCCGGGGTGAACCAGAACACCGGGGAGCTGTTTTTT. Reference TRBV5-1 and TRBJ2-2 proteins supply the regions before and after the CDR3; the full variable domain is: KAGVTQTPRYLIKTRGQQVTLSCSPISGHRSVSWYQQTPGQGLQFLFEYFSETQRNKGNFPGRFSGRQFSNSRSEMNVSTLELGDSALYLCASSPGVNQNTGELFFGEGSRLTVL.